This entry features one T cell receptor beta chain sequence. Germline CDR1 and CDR2: MNHEY and SVGAGI. This CDR3 spans 13 amino acids. V lost 2 bases and J lost 2, with 7 bases in between. Clones were sequenced by immunoSEQ multiplex PCR, and TCRdb holds only the in-frame ones, with some missing. The table has about 12,000 clones, more than 50% seen once. This specimen belongs to a study of chemoradiotherapy in HPV16-positive cancers. This chain joins TRBV6-5 and TRBJ2-7; D remains ambiguous. The TCR sequence derives from a human donor with HPV-associated anogenital cancer. Sampling was conducted from a patient who underwent chemoradiotherapy. The CDR3 DNA reads as TGTGCCAGCAGTTACATGGCAGCCTACGAGCAGTACTTC. It translates to CASSYMAAYEQYF.